This T cell receptor (beta chain) originates from a study of identical twins listed by TCRdb under 2016. For the wider study: To test whether fetal clonotypes persist, the study used deep sequencing on TCR alpha and beta repertoires from monozygotic twins, unrelated adults of various ages, and cord blood. To rule out contamination, replicate twin experiments were performed at different times with different library preparation protocols. Study-level results and caveats: Because the same donors could not be followed over many years, conclusions were based on cross-sectional statistical analysis. Compared with coincidental sharing between unrelated individuals, out-of-frame TCR alpha sequences shared between twins showed an excess of sequences with low generation probability. Invariant T cells such as MAIT and iNKT could partly confound zero-insertion analyses, although diverse VJ usage argued against such confounding for most clonotypes. Recombination models systematically underestimated out-of-frame TCR alpha sharing in monozygotic twins but agreed with sharing between unrelated individuals. In beta out-of-frame sequences, excess twin sharing was weaker, because having fewer shared sequences lowered the signal-to-noise ratio. Fewer insertions were carried by abundant cord blood beta clonotypes; a weaker similar trend was observed in young adult naive repertoires, while no such trend was observed in memory repertoires.

All donors were healthy Caucasians. The researchers also sequenced three unrelated adults who were not twins: a male aged 18 to 29, a male aged 50 to 59, and a female aged 50 to 59. Miltenyi CD45RO+ enrichment and human naive T-cell isolation kits were used to isolate memory (CD45RO+) and naive T cells from PBMC. This clonotype was observed many times. What this receptor recognizes is not known. Base qualities are not provided; no much larger clone lies one nucleotide away. The CDR3 spans 14 residues, from the cysteine through the phenylalanine. Only the CDR3 DNA is retained, 42 bases long and in frame from the first base. V is reduced by 6 bases and J by 6 bases, leaving a spacing of 18 bases between them. The library was obtained by 5' RACE. Data came from an Illumina HiSeq 2000. A universal primer binding site was added through template switching, and the final cDNA carried a unique molecular identifier so that TCR cDNA molecules could be counted accurately. Specific primers in the conserved constant-segment region were used to synthesize first-strand cDNA for the TCR alpha and beta chains. Each cDNA library was double barcoded, with a SMART-Mk sample barcode plus Illumina barcodes, to control for contamination. TruSeq adapter sequences along with Illumina sample barcodes were introduced in two successive PCR steps. TCR alpha and beta cDNA libraries were sequenced on the Illumina HiSeq platform with custom primers. The original pipeline was this. Raw reads were processed with MiGEC to extract unique molecular identifiers, and MiXCR was used to determine CDR3 positions. For each individual, recombination models were inferred using an EM algorithm with the repgenHMM and IGoR tools. The analysis of shared clonotypes was done with the tcR package in R, with sharing normalized by the product of cloneset sizes. To study raw recombination without the effects of thymic and clonal selection, out-of-frame nonproductive sequences were analyzed. TCRdb passed the public sequencing reads through fastp at Q25 and MiXCR, retaining productive beta sequences. Each entry is one CDR3 protein sequence, shown with its most common DNA and genes. TCRdb's processing, not the authors', yielded these V and J calls. The sample has approximately 690,000 distinct CDR3 sequences on record, less than 7% of them singletons. The ten largest clones add up to about 1.8% of the sample.

The receptor's source is a man younger than 35 in good health. Source material: naive T cells sorted from blood. This sample's cell subset or site label indicates: cells isolated with a human naive T-cell isolation kit. This chain joins TRBV12-3 or TRBV12-4 to TRBJ2-7; TRBD1 might be the D gene, on 6 matching bases. The nucleotide sequence is given as TGTGCCAGCAGGAACCGGGACACGGTGGGCGAGCAGTACTTC. Translated, this is CASRNRDTVGEQYF.